This record covers a single TCR beta chain. Using immunoSEQ multiplex PCR, the repertoire was profiled, and TCRdb retains in-frame clones only, with some absent. The top ten hold around a sixth of the sample, which has roughly 43,000 clones, about nine tenths seen once. The record originates from a study of blood T cell repertoires in COVID-19. Background on the study: The cDNA or gDNA used as material had been derived from T cells, B-cell-depleted T cells, or PBMCs.

This CDR3 has 15 residues. Trimming stripped 6 bases from V and 4 bases from J, with 16 bases between. The germline gives CDR1 MNHEY, CDR2 SVGAGI. The genes are TRBV6-5 and TRBJ1-5; D call uncertain. This clonotype was obtained from a man in his 70s with active COVID-19. The sample taken for sequencing was peripheral blood. CDR3 residues: CASRPGGRLNQPQHF. CDR3 in DNA: TGTGCCAGCAGGCCAGGAGGGCGGTTAAATCAGCCCCAGCATTTT.